A single sample gave rise to the 24 T cell receptor beta chains below, sequenced in a study of T-cell reconstitution after alpha-beta-depleted transplantation in children. The authors prepared the TCRbeta library with unique molecular identifiers. TCRdb analysed the PCR reads with MiXCR anew, one entry per CDR3 protein. The sample lists fewer than 550,000 distinct CDR3 sequences, approximately 10% occurring once. This material consisted of PBMCs from the stem cell graft donor, taken from the stem cell graft. Receptors originate from a human donor who donated a stem cell graft to a child with acute myeloid leukemia.

This clonotype was recorded at least ten times. This chain links TRBV27 with TRBJ2-7; TRBD1 is a possible D gene (6 bases). Germline V gene lookup returns CDR1 MNHEY and CDR2 SMNVEV (reference sequence). V lost 6 bases and J lost 5, with 14 bases in between. CDR3 length: 13 residues. As DNA, the CDR3 is TGTGCCAGCAGGATTAACAGGGCCCACGAGCAGTACTTC. Protein: CASRINRAHEQYF.

The chain carries TRBV25-1 and TRBJ2-1; a possible D gene is TRBD2 (6 bases). Germline CDR1 and CDR2: MGHDK and SYGVNS. This CDR3 has 15 residues. V lost 9 bases and J 8 bases, leaving 23 bases between the germline ends. The DNA for the CDR3 is TGTGCCAGTTCCATGGGCCAGCGGAGGGTCGATGAGCAGTTCTTC. It yields the protein CASSMGQRRVDEQFF.

The rearrangement links TRBV20-1 to TRBJ2-1, with 9 bases that match TRBD2. The V gene's germline CDR1 is DFQATT and CDR2 SNEGSKA (reference sequence). This CDR3 contains 15 residues. J was trimmed by 2 bases and V by 5 bases; bases with no gene match: 7. The CDR3, as DNA: TGCAGTGCTTATAGCGGGAGTGGACCCTACAATGAGCAGTTCTTC. Protein: CSAYSGSGPYNEQFF.

This clonotype was observed many times. The J gene is TRBJ2-5, the V gene TRBV9; 8 bases align to TRBD2. V lost 4 bases and J lost 1; bases outside the gene matches: 6. The CDR3 is 15 amino acids. From germline, CDR1 is SGDLS and CDR2 YYNGEE. CDR3 residues: CASSPSGGGQETQYF. In DNA form, the CDR3 reads TGTGCCAGCAGCCCCAGCGGGGGAGGCCAAGAGACCCAGTACTTC.

This clonotype was counted many times. V is TRBV29-1 and J is TRBJ1-5; D possibly corresponds to TRBD1 (6 bases). Per the germline V gene, CDR1 is SQVTM and CDR2 is ANQGSEA. This CDR3 is built from 14 residues. V lost 5 bases to trimming and J lost 2 bases, with 13 bases between them. The CDR3 DNA follows: TGCAGCGTTTCGGGGGGCGCGGGCAATCAGCCCCAGCATTTT. As protein: CSVSGGAGNQPQHF.

This clonotype has at least ten counts. The chain uses TRBV9 and TRBJ2-5, with D possibly matching TRBD2 (6 bases). In germline, CDR1 is SGDLS, CDR2 YYNGEE. V gave up 10 bases and J gave up 4 bases, with 23 bases separating them. This CDR3 has 15 residues. CDR3 bases: TGTGCCTCAGGGCGGGACGCTCAGAGTGGAGAGACCCAGTACTTC. It codes for CASGRDAQSGETQYF.

This clonotype was seen only a few times. The chain links TRBV25-1 to TRBJ1-1; a weak D match, TRBD1 (6 bases). V lost 3 bases, J lost 11 bases, and 13 bases lay in between. This CDR3 is built from 12 residues. Germline CDR1 is MGHDK and CDR2 is SYGVNS. The CDR3 DNA follows: TGTGCCAGCAGTGATCAGGGACAAAATGCTTTCTTT. It translates to CASSDQGQNAFF.

Only a few counts were recorded for this clonotype. V gene TRBV19 combines with J gene TRBJ2-1; TRBD2 might be the D (7 bases). The CDR3 has 15 amino acids. The germline gives CDR1 LNHDA, CDR2 SQIVND (reference sequence). V lost 3 bases and J lost 3, with 12 bases in between. The CDR3 reads CASSMRRGLYNEQFF. For the CDR3, the DNA is TGTGCCAGTAGTATGAGGCGGGGGCTCTACAATGAGCAGTTCTTC.

This clonotype was seen repeatedly, ten times or more. This chain links TRBV12-3 or TRBV12-4 with TRBJ1-1; D gene uncertain. This CDR3 contains 12 residues. The germline V and J ends were trimmed by 7 bases and 0 bases, with 6 bases remaining between them. CDR3 DNA sequence: TGTGCCAGCATCTCCCTGAACACTGAAGCTTTCTTT. Translated: CASISLNTEAFF.

The V gene is TRBV12-3 or TRBV12-4, the J gene TRBJ2-7; TRBD1 matches at 9 bases. With 3 bases clipped from V and 5 bases from J, the junction kept 2 bases outside the gene matches. The CDR3 runs 13 residues. The CDR3 here is CASSFTGGDEQYV. In nucleotides, the CDR3 is TGTGCCAGCAGTTTTACAGGGGGCGACGAGCAGTACGTC.

This clonotype was counted at least ten times. The genes are TRBV12-3 or TRBV12-4 and TRBJ1-6; TRBD1 matches 11 bases. Losses at the gene ends were 0 bases for V and 9 bases for J; bases not matched to a gene: 4. The CDR3 has 16 residues. CDR3: CASSLAGQGAGSPLHF. As DNA, the CDR3 is TGTGCCAGCAGTTTAGCTGGACAGGGGGCAGGTTCACCCCTCCACTTT.

This clonotype was observed a handful of times. The chain combines TRBV20-1 with TRBJ2-7, with 13 bases matching TRBD2. V shed 5 bases and J 5 bases; nucleotides not matched to a gene: 12. CDR3 size: 16 residues. Germline V gives CDR1 DFQATT, CDR2 SNEGSKA (reference sequence). The CDR3 sequence is CSAPDRLAGGSDEQYF. DNA of the CDR3: TGCAGTGCTCCAGACCGACTAGCGGGAGGTTCCGACGAGCAGTACTTC.

The chain joins TRBV12-3 or TRBV12-4 to TRBJ1-1, with 10 nucleotides matching TRBD1. The CDR3 spans 16 residues. V shed 5 bases, J shed 4 bases, and the junction held 10 bases outside the gene matches. The DNA of the CDR3 is TGTGCCAGCAGTCATTACCGGGACAGGGGCGGCACTGAAGCTTTCTTT. It codes for CASSHYRDRGGTEAFF.

This chain joins TRBV29-1 and TRBJ1-2; no definite D call. The germline V gene has CDR1 SQVTM and CDR2 ANQGSEA. The CDR3 is 10 amino acids. V was shortened by 0 bases and J by 6 bases, with 2 bases between the two germline ends. This CDR3 is CSVEEHGYTF. Written as DNA, the CDR3 is TGCAGCGTTGAAGAACATGGCTACACCTTC.

The chain joins TRBV12-3 or TRBV12-4 to TRBJ2-7; TRBD2 matches at 9 bases. Trimming cost V 6 bases and J 5 bases; bases outside gene matches: 11. CDR3 length equals 15 residues. The CDR3 sequence is CASSPYGTSLNEQYF. The CDR3, as DNA: TGTGCCAGCAGCCCATACGGGACTAGCTTGAACGAGCAGTACTTC.

The chain joins TRBV7-2 to TRBJ2-6; D unclear. From germline, CDR1 is SGHTA and CDR2 FQGNSA. With 1 base removed from V and 12 bases from J, the gap between germline ends came to 7 bases. The CDR3 contains 12 residues. The CDR3 bases are TGTGCCAGCAGCTTAGACCGCAGCGTCCTGACTTTC. Amino acids: CASSLDRSVLTF.

The chain links TRBV9 to TRBJ2-2; 9 bases are shared with TRBD2. The CDR3 has 16 residues. Germline V gene data show CDR1 as SGDLS and CDR2 as YYNGEE. The V and J ends lost 3 bases and 1 base, in that order; junction bases with no gene match: 4. Here the CDR3 DNA reads TGTGCCAGCAGCGAAAGAGCGGGGGGGAACACCGGGGAGCTGTTTTTT. Translated: CASSERAGGNTGELFF.

The J gene is TRBJ2-5, the V gene TRBV30; no clear D. Between the trimmed V and J ends, which lost 1 base and 5 bases, there was a span of 14 bases. The germline V gene has CDR1 GTSNPN and CDR2 SVGIG (reference sequence). This CDR3 is 14 amino acids long. CDR3 residues: CAWSALEARETQYF. The CDR3 coding sequence is TGTGCCTGGAGTGCTCTTGAGGCGCGGGAGACCCAGTACTTC.

This clonotype was observed a handful of times. This chain uses TRBV7-9 with TRBJ2-7, with 12 nucleotides matching TRBD1. CDR3 length: 16 amino acids. Germline V gene data show CDR1 as SEHNR and CDR2 as FQNEAQ (reference sequence). Unmatched junction bases numbered 9, after V lost 4 bases and J lost 5 bases. The CDR3 DNA reads TGTGCCAGCAGCTCCCCCGGGGACAGGGGGCGCGACGAGCAGTACTTC. Protein product: CASSSPGDRGRDEQYF.

Ten or more counts support this clonotype. V and J are TRBV5-1 and TRBJ2-1, with a weak D call TRBD2 (6 bases). V was pared by 0 bases and J by 10 bases, with 14 bases between. CDR1 and CDR2 from the germline V gene are SGHRS and YFSETQ. The CDR3 loop spans 14 amino acids. The CDR3 region has the DNA TGCGCCAGCAGCTTGGCTGCCGGGACTGGAGAGCAGTTCTTC. It specifies CASSLAAGTGEQFF.

This clonotype was observed a few times. The chain is built from TRBV12-3 or TRBV12-4 and TRBJ1-3; D call uncertain. The CDR3 length is 12 residues. V was trimmed by 8 bases and J by 4 bases, leaving 9 bases between them. As DNA, the CDR3 is TGTGCCAGCTCCTACCCCGGAAACACCATATATTTT. This encodes CASSYPGNTIYF.

This clonotype was seen ten or more times. The rearrangement uses TRBV20-1 and TRBJ2-3, with D possibly TRBD1 on 6 matching bases. This CDR3 region has 19 residues. Looked up from germline, CDR1 is DFQATT and CDR2 is SNEGSKA (reference sequence). The germline V and J ends were trimmed by 3 bases and 0 bases, with 25 bases remaining between them. DNA of the CDR3: TGCAGTGCTAGCCCCCTGTACGACGAGGGGCAGGGGAGCACAGATACGCAGTATTTT. Residues: CSASPLYDEGQGSTDTQYF.

The chain links TRBV4-3 to TRBJ2-1, with 8 bases fitting TRBD2. This CDR3 is built from 18 residues. The V gene's germline CDR1 is LGHNA and CDR2 YSLEER. The J segment lost 3 bases and the V segment lost 2 bases, leaving 12 bases of the junction unmatched. As DNA, the CDR3 is TGCGCCAGCAGCCAATGGGCTGTGGGGACTAGTGTCTACAATGAGCAGTTCTTC. Its translation is CASSQWAVGTSVYNEQFF.

Details on this clonotype: A read error may be the cause here, since a much bigger clone is one base away. V gene TRBV28 combines with J gene TRBJ2-1; 7 bases align to TRBD1. V trimming: 1 base; J trimming: 6 bases; junction bases outside the gene matches: 9. Germline V gene data show CDR1 as MDHEN and CDR2 as SYDVKM. This CDR3 region has 16 residues. The CDR3 loop reads CASSLLTGTVSNEQFF. CDR3 nucleotides: TGTGCCAGCAGTTTATTAACGGGGACAGTTAGCAATGAGCAGTTCTTC.